This is a list of T cell receptor beta chains from one sample in a study of Graves' ophthalmopathy and Graves' hyperthyroidism. MiXCR was run by TCRdb on the multiplex PCR reads, yielding one entry per CDR3 protein. The repertoire holds 600,000 to 950,000 distinct CDR3 sequences, with roughly 40% as singletons. The source material was peripheral blood. The receptors were gathered from an adult man with Graves' ophthalmopathy. CDR3s include the opening cysteine and the closing phenylalanine or tryptophan. The D gene is left open where the match is weak. Part of the rows lack a size; the others show once, few, many or a class for expanded clones.

D	V	size	J	DNA	CDR3
TRBD1	TRBV29-1	NA	TRBJ2-7	TGCAGCGTTGTATCGATTAGGACAGGGTGGTACGAGCAGTACTTC	CSVVSIRTGWYEQYF
NA	TRBV10-2	many	TRBJ2-6	TGCGCCAGCAGTGAGGGATTCGGCTCTGGGGCCAACGTCCTGACTTTC	CASSEGFGSGANVLTF
NA	TRBV4-2	few	TRBJ2-7	TGTGCCAGCAGTCCCAGGGAAACCTACGAGCAGTACTTC	CASSPRETYEQYF
TRBD2	TRBV20-1	few	TRBJ2-7	TGCAGTGCCACAAGCGGGAGGGCCTCCGAGCAGTACTTC	CSATSGRASEQYF
NA	TRBV29-1	many	TRBJ2-7	TGCAGCGTCCTCACAGAGTCCTACGAGCAGTACTTC	CSVLTESYEQYF
NA	TRBV9	NA	TRBJ2-5	TGTGCCAGCAGTGGAGGCGGACACGGCCAAGAGACCCAGTACTTC	CASSGGGHGQETQYF
NA	TRBV19	once	TRBJ1-2	TGTGCCAGTAGTATTGGGAGGCAGGGATACACCTTC	CASSIGRQGYTF
TRBD2	TRBV20-1	NA	TRBJ2-2	TGCAGTGCTCAAGGGACTAGCGGGATTGGGACCGGGGAGCTGTTTTTT	CSAQGTSGIGTGELFF
NA	TRBV9	NA	TRBJ2-7	TGTGCCAGCAGCCAAGCCCCCGGTCCCCCCGAGCAGTACTTC	CASSQAPGPPEQYF
NA	TRBV7-9	NA	TRBJ1-4	TGTGCTTACAGGGCGGGACTAGGGGGTGAAAAACTGTTTTTT	CAYRAGLGGEKLFF
TRBD1	TRBV2	once	TRBJ1-2	TGTGCCAGCAGTTACCGGACAGGGGTCTATGGCTACACCTTC	CASSYRTGVYGYTF
TRBD2	TRBV9	NA	TRBJ2-7	TGTGCCAGCAGCGCCGGACTAGGAAGCTCCTACGAGCAGTACTTC	CASSAGLGSSYEQYF
NA	TRBV7-9	many	TRBJ1-1	TGTGCCAGCAGCAAAACGGGCGGTGAAGCTTTCTTT	CASSKTGGEAFF
TRBD1	TRBV5-4	NA	TRBJ2-7	TGTGCCAGCAGCGGGACAGGGAGGAACGAGCAGTACTTC	CASSGTGRNEQYF
TRBD1	TRBV25-1	NA	TRBJ2-2	TGTGCCAGCAGTAACCGGGACAGTAACACCGGGGAGCTGTTTTTT	CASSNRDSNTGELFF
TRBD2	TRBV7-6	NA	TRBJ2-5	TGTGCCAGCAGCTTCATGGGAGCGGGGGGGATCCAAGAGACCCAGTACTTC	CASSFMGAGGIQETQYF
TRBD1	TRBV4-1	NA	TRBJ2-5	TGCGCCAGCAGCCAAAGTGGATGGACAGGGCACGAGACCCAGTACTTC	CASSQSGWTGHETQYF
TRBD1	TRBV10-2	few	TRBJ2-7	TGCGCCAGCAGTGAGATTCCTTTGGGGACAGGGGGGACCGGTGACCACGAGCAGTACTTC	CASSEIPLGTGGTGDHEQYF
TRBD1	TRBV24-1	NA	TRBJ1-5	TGTGCCACCAGTGAAGGGACAGGGATCCAGCCCCAGCATTTT	CATSEGTGIQPQHF
NA	TRBV7-9	many	TRBJ1-1	TGTGCCAGCAGCTTAGGCACGCACACTGAAGCTTTCTTT	CASSLGTHTEAFF
NA	TRBV10-2	NA	TRBJ2-7	TGTGCCAGCAGATATCAATCCTACGAGCAGTACTTC	CASRYQSYEQYF